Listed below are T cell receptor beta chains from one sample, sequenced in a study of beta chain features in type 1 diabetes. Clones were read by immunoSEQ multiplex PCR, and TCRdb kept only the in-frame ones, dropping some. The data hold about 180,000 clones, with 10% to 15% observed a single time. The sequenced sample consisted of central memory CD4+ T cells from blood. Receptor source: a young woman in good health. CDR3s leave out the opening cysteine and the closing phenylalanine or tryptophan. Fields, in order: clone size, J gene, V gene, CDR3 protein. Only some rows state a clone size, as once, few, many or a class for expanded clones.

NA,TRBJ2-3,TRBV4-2,ASSQDHVLANTQY
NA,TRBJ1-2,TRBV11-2,ASSLDRANYGYT
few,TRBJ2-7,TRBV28,ASSPPRGGREQY
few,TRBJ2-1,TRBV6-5,ASSYSGQGVNDEQF
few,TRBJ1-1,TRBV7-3,ASSLSGNTEAF
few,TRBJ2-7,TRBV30,AWSIGGTYEQY
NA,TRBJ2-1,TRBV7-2,ASSPGQYNEQF
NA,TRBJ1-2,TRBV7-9,ASSPTGEDGYT
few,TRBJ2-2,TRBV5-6,ASSLLLGPGYTGELF
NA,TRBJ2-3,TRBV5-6,ASSLFSGTRTDTQY
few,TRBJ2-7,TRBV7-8,ASSSPSGAYEQY
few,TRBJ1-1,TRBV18,ASSPGTVNTEAF
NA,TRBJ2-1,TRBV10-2,ASNNLAGNYNEQF
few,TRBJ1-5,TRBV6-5,ASSWDSSNQPQH
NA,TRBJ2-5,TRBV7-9,ASSLHSGQEQETQY
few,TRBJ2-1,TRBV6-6,ASSYENRNEQF
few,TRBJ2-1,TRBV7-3,ASSLTPEVNEQF
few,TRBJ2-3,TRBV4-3,ASSRERQGLDTQY
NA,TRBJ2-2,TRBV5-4,ASSPPGLAENTGELF
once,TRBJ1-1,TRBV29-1,SVSNLRTGGEAF
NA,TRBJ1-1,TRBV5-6,ASRRTGATEAF
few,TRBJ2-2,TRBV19,ASSTPRAGATGELF
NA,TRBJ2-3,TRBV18,ASSLMSATSTDTQY
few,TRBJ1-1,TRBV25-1,ASSEFRGAITEAF
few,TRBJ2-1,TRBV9,ASSVQGSYNEQF
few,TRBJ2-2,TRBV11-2,ASSQNTGELF
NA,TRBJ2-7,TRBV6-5,ASSSQVTYEQY
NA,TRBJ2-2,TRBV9,ASSVASGLNTGELF
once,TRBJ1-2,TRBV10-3,AISESRGYT
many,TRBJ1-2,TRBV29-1,SVVTGQNYGYT
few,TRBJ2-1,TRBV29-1,SGDRNSEQF
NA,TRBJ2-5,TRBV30,AWSVGGRAPETQY
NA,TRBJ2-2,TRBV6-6,ASSYYRGGTGELF
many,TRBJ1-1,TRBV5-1,ASSLGFMNTEAF
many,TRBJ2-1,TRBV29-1,SRGADSNEQF
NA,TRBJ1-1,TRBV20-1,SAGVNTEAF
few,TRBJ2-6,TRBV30,ASRQGAAGANVLT
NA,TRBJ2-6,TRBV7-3,ASSSQGSNSGANVLT
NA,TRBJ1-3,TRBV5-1,ASSPQGAGNTIY
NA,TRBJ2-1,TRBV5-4,ASSSDSYNEQF
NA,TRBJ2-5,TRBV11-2,ASSFLRGGVETQY
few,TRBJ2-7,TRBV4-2,ASSSPGRSYEQY
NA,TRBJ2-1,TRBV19,ASTIGGTSINEQF
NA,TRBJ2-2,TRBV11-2,ASSLVNGRVNTGELF
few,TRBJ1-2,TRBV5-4,ASSPGGFGYT